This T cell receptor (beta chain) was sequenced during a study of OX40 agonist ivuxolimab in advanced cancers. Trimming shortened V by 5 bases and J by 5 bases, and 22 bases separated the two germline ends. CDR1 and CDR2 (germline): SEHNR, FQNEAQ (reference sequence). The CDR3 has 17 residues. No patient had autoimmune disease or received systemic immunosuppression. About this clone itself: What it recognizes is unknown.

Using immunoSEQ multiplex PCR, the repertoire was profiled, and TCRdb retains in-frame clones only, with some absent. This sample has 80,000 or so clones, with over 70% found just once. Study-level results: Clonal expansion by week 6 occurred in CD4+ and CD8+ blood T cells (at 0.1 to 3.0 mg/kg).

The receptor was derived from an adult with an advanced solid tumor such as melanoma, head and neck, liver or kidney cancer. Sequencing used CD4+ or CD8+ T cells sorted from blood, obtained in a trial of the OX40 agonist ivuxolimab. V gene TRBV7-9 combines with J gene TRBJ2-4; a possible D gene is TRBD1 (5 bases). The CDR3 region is CASSPPQLQGTENIQYF. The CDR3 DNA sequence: TGTGCCAGCAGCCCACCTCAACTCCAGGGAACGGAAAACATTCAGTACTTC. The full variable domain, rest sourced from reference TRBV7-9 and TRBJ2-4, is DTGVSQNPRHKITKRGQNVTFRCDPISEHNRLYWYRQTLGQGPEFLTYFQNEAQLEKSRLLSDRFSAERPKGSFSTLEIQRTEQGDSAMYLCASSPPQLQGTENIQYFGAGTRLSVL.